This T cell receptor beta chain was captured in a study of T cells in Graves' hyperthyroidism and ophthalmopathy. CDR1 is MDHEN and CDR2 is SYDVKM in the germline V gene. This CDR3 is built from 15 residues. The V end was cut by 6 bases, the J end by 1 base, with 12 bases between. This clonotype was counted many times. RNA transcripts yielded amplified TCR beta CDR3 regions. HTBI primers drove first-round RT-PCR of the TCR CDR3. In TCRdb, the multiplex PCR reads were re-called with MiXCR into one record per CDR3 protein. The data contain under 300,000 distinct CDR3 sequences, nearly 15% of them seen just once; the ten biggest clones take up around 30%. Recently diagnosed hyperthyroidism of less than 2 months' duration affected patients aged 18 to 65.

Sample: blood. This receptor was identified in a woman aged 50 to 60 with Graves' hyperthyroidism that later progressed to Graves' ophthalmopathy. The chain uses TRBV28 and TRBJ2-2; a possible D gene is TRBD2 (6 bases). CDR3 coding DNA: TGTGCCAGCAGAAAGTCGGAGGGGAACACCGGGGAGCTGTTTTTT. The encoded protein is CASRKSEGNTGELFF.